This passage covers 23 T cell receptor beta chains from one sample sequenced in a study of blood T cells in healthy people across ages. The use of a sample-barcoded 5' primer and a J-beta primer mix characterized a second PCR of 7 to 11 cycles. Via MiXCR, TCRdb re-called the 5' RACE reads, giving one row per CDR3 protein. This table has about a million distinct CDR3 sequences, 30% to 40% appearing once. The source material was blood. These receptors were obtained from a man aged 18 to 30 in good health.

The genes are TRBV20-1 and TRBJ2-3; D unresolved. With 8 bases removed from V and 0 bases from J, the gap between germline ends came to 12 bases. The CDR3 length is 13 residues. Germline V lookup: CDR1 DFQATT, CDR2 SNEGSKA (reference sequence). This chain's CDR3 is CSSRAASTDTQYF. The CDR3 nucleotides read TGCAGTAGTCGGGCCGCGAGCACAGATACGCAGTATTTT.

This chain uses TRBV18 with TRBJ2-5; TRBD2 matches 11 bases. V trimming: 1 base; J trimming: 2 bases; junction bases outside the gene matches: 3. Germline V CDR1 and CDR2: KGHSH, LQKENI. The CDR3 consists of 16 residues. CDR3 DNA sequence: TGTGCCAGCTCACCACTTAGCGGGGGGGATCAAGAGACCCAGTACTTC. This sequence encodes CASSPLSGGDQETQYF.

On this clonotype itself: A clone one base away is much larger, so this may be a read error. This chain's CDR3 is CASSYVGYNEQYF. For the CDR3, the DNA is TGTGCCAGCAGTTACGTGGGATACAATGAGCAGTACTTC. The rearrangement joins TRBV6-5 to TRBJ2-1; D gene ambiguous. The end of the DNA fits TRBJ2-7 better, so the J call may be wrong. Germline assignment: CDR1 MNHEY and CDR2 SVGAGI. CDR3 length equals 13 residues.

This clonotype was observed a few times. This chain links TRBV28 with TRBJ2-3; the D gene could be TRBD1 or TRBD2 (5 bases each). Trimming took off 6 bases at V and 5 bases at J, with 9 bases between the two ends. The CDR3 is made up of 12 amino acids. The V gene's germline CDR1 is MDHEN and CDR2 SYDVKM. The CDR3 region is CASRGVRDTQYF. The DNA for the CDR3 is TGTGCCAGCAGGGGGGTGAGAGATACGCAGTATTTT.

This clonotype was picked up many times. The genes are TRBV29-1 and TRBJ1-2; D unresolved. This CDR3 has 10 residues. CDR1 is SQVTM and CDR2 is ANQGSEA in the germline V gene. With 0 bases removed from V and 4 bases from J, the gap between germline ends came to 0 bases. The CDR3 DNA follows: TGCAGCGTTGAAGACTATGGCTACACCTTC. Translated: CSVEDYGYTF.

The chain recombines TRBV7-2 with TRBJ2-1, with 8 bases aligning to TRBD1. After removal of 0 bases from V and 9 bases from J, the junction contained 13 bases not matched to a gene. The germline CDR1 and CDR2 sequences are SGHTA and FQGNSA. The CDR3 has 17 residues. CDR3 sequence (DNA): TGTGCCAGCAGCTTAGCAGCAGGGGGCGGTTTATCTGGTGAGCAGTTCTTC. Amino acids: CASSLAAGGGLSGEQFF.

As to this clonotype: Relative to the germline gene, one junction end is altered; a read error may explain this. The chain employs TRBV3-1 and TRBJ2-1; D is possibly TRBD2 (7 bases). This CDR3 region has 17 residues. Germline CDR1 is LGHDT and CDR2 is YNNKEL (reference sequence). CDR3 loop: CTSSQERGGPNYNEQFF. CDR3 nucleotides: TGTACCAGCAGCCAAGAAAGGGGGGGGCCGAATTATAATGAGCAGTTCTTC.

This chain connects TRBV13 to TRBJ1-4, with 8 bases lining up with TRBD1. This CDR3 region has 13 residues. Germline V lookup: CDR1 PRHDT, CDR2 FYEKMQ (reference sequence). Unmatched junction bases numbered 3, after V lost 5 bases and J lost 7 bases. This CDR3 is CASSIDRGEKLFF. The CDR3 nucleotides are TGTGCCAGCAGCATCGACAGGGGTGAAAAACTGTTTTTT.

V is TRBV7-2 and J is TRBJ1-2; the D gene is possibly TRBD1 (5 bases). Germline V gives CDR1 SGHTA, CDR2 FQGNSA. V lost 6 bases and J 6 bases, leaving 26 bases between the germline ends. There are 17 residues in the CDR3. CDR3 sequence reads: CASSLRDRLGVVNGYTF. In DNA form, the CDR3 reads TGTGCCAGCAGTCTACGGGACCGACTGGGGGTAGTCAATGGCTACACCTTC.

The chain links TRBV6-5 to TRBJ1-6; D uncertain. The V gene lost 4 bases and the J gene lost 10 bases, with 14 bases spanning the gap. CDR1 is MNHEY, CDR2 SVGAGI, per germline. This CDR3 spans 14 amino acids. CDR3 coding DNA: TGTGCCAGCAGTTTCACCGGGAAGTACTCACCCCTCCACTTT. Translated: CASSFTGKYSPLHF.

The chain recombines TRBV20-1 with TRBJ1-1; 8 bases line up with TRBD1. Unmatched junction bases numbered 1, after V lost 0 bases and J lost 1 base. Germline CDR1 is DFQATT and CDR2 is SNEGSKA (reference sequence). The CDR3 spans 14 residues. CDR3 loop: CSARDRGRNTEAFF. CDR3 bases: TGCAGTGCTAGAGACAGGGGGCGGAACACTGAAGCTTTCTTT.

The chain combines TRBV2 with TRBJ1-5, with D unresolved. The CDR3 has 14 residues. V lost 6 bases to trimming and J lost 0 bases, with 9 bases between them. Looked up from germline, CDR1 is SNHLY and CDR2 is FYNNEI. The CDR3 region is CASRGVSSNQPQHF. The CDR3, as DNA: TGTGCCAGCAGGGGCGTTAGTAGCAATCAGCCCCAGCATTTT.

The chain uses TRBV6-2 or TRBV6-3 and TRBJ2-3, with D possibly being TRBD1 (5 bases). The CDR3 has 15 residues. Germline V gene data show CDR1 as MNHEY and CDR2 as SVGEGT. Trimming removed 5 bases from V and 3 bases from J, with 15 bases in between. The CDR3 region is CASSQTVRRTDTQYF. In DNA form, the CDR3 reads TGTGCCAGCAGTCAGACAGTGAGGCGGACAGATACGCAGTATTTT.

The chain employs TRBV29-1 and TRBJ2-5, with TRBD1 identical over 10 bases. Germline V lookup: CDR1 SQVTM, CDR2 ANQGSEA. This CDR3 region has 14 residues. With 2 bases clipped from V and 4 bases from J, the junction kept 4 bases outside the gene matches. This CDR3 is CSVERTGGGETQYF. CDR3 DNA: TGCAGCGTTGAAAGGACAGGGGGAGGAGAGACCCAGTACTTC.

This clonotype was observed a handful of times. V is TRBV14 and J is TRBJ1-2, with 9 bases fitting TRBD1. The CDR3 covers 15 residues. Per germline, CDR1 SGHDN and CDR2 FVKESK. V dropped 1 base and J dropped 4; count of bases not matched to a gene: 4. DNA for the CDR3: TGTGCCAGCAGCCAAGCAGGACAGGGGTTCTATGGCTACACCTTC. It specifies CASSQAGQGFYGYTF.

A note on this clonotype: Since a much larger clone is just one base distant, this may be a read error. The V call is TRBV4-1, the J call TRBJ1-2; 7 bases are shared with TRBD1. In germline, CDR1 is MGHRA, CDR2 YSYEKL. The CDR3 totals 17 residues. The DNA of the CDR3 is TGCGCCAGCAGCCATACCTTCATACAGGGGTTTGACTATGGCTACATCTTC. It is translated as CASSHTFIQGFDYGYIF.

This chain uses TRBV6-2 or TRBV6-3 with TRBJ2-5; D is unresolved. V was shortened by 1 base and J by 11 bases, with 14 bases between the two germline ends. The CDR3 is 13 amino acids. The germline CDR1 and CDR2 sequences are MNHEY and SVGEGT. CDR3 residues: CASSYFQYNEQYF. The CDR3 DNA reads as TGTGCCAGCAGTTACTTCCAATACAATGAGCAGTACTTC.

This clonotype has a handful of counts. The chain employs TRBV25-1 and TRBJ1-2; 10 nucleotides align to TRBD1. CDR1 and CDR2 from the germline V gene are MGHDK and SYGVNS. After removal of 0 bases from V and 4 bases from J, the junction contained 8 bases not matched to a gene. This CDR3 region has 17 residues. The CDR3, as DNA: TGTGCCAGCAGTGAATATCACCGGGACAGGGGTCCCTATGGCTACACCTTC. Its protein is CASSEYHRDRGPYGYTF.

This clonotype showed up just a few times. The CDR3 DNA reads as TGCAGCGTCGGAAGGGACAGGGCTACCTACGAGCAGTACTTC. Amino acids: CSVGRDRATYEQYF. The gene calls are TRBV29-1 and TRBJ2-7, with 9 bases matching TRBD1. CDR1 SQVTM and CDR2 ANQGSEA come from the germline V gene. The CDR3 spans 14 residues. The V gene end was trimmed by 6 bases and the J gene end by 2 bases; junction bases not matched to a gene: 8.

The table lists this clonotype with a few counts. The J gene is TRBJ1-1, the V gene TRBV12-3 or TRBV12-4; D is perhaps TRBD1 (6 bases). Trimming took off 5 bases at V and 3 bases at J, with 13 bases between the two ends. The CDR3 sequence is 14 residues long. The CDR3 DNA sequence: TGTGCCAGCAGTCGTCCAGGGGCCCACACTGAAGCTTTCTTT. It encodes CASSRPGAHTEAFF.

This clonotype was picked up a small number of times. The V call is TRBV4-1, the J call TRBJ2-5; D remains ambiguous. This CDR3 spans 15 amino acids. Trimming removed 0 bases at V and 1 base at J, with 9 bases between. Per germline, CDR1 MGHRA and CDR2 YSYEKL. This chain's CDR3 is CASSQDTESQETQYF. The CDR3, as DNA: TGCGCCAGCAGCCAAGACACAGAGTCCCAAGAGACCCAGTACTTC.

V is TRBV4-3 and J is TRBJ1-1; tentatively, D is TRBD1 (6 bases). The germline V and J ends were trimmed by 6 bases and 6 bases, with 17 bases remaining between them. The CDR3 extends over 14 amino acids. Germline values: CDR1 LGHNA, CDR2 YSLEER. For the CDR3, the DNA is TGCGCCAGCAGTCTACGGGGGGGCTTGGCTGAAGCTTTCTTT. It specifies CASSLRGGLAEAFF.

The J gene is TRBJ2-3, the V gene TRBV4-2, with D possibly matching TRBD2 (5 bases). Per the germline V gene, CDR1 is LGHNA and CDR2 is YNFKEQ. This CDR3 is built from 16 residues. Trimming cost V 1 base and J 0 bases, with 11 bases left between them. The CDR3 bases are TGTGCCAGCAGCCAAGGGAGGCAGACAAGCACAGATACGCAGTATTTT. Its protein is CASSQGRQTSTDTQYF.